This TCR beta chain comes out of a study of T cells in Graves' hyperthyroidism and ophthalmopathy. Study in general: Blood was drawn when the patient was first diagnosed and still untreated.

Patients aged 18 to 65 had newly diagnosed hyperthyroidism lasting under 2 months. This clonotype was seen repeatedly, ten times or more. Germline-derived CDR1 and CDR2 are MGHRA and YSYEKL. Trimming shortened V by 0 bases and J by 6 bases, and 15 bases separated the two germline ends. The CDR3 has 16 amino acids. The source material, RNA transcripts, was used to amplify TCR beta CDR3 regions. First-round RT-PCR with HTBI primers amplified the TCR CDR3 region. TCRdb processed the multiplex PCR reads anew with MiXCR; each CDR3 protein has one entry. Of 360,000 or so distinct CDR3 sequences listed, about a fifth are singletons.

The V and J genes are TRBV4-1 and TRBJ1-3; maybe TRBD1 (6 bases). Material: blood. This receptor was taken from a woman aged 18 to 35 with Graves' hyperthyroidism. Written as DNA, the CDR3 is TGCGCCAGCAGCCAAGAGTCAGGGGAACATGTAAACACCATATATTTT. It yields the protein CASSQESGEHVNTIYF.